What follows is one T cell receptor beta chain and its context. The source of the sample is a study of T-cell memory formation after mild COVID-19. TCRdb reprocessed the 5' RACE reads with MiXCR, giving one entry per CDR3 protein. The repertoire consists of roughly 620,000 distinct CDR3 sequences, with approximately 19% occurring once and the leading ten covering 12%. Deletions cut 0 bases from V and 0 bases from J, with 13 bases between. From germline, CDR1 is SGHDT and CDR2 YYEEEE. The CDR3 runs 17 residues. The gene calls are TRBV5-6 and TRBJ1-3, with D maybe TRBD1 (6 bases). The receptor comes from an adult woman who had mild COVID-19 (a few samples of this study predate the infection). Cell type and time point are not known. Input material: PBMCs or a T cell subset sorted from them (not recorded which). The CDR3 sequence is CASSLALGQISGNTIYF. The CDR3 DNA follows: TGTGCCAGCAGCTTGGCCCTTGGACAGATCTCTGGAAACACCATATATTTT.